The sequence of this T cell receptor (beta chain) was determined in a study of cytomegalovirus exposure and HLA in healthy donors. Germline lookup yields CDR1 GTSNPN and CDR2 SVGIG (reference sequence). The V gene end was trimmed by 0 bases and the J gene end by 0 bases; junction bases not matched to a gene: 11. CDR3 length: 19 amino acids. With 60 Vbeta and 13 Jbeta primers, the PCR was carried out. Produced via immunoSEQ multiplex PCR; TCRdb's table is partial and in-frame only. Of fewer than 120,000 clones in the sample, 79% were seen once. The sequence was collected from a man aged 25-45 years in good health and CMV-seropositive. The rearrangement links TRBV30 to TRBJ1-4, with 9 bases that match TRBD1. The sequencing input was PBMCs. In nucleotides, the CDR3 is TGTGCCTGGAGTGTACTTGGACAGGGGATCCCAGCAACTAATGAAAAACTGTTTTTT. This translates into CAWSVLGQGIPATNEKLFF.